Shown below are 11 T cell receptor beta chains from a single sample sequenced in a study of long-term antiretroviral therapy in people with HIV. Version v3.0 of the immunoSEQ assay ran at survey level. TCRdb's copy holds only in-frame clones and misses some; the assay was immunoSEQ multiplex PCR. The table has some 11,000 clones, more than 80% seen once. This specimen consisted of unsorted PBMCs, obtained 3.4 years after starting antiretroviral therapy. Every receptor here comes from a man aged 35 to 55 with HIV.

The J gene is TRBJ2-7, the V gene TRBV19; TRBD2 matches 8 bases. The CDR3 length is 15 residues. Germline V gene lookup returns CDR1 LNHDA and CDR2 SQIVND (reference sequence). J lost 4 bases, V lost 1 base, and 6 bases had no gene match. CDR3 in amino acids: CASSIVSGSGYEQYF. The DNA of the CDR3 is TGTGCCAGTAGTATAGTAAGCGGGAGTGGATACGAGCAGTACTTC.

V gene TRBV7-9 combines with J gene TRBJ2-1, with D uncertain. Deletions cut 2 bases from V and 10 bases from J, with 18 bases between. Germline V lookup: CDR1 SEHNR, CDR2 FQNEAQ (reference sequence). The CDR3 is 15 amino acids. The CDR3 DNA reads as TGTGCCAGCAGCTTACGGGCTCCTCTGGCTTCCGAGCAGTTCTTC. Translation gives CASSLRAPLASEQFF.

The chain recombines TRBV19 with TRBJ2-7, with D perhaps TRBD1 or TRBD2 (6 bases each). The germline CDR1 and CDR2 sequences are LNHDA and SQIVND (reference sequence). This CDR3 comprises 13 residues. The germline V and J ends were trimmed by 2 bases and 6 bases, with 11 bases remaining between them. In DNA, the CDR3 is TGTGCCAGTAGTATACCGGGGGCAGGCGAGCAGTACTTC. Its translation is CASSIPGAGEQYF.

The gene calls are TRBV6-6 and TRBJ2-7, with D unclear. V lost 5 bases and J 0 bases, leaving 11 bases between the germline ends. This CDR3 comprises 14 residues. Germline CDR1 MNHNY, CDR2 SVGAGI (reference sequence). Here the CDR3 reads CASSPRADSYEQYF. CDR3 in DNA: TGTGCCAGCAGTCCTAGGGCGGACTCCTACGAGCAGTACTTC.

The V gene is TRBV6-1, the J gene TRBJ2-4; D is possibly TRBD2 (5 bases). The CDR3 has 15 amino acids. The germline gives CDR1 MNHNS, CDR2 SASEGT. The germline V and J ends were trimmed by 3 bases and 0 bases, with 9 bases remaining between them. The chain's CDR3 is CASSESGLAKNIQYF. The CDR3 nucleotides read TGTGCCAGCAGTGAGTCAGGACTAGCCAAAAACATTCAGTACTTC.

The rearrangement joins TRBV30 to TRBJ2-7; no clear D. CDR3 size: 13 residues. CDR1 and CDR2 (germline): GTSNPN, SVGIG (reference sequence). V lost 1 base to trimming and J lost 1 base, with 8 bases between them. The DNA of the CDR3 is TGTGCCTGGAGTGACGGTGTTTCCTACGAGCAGTACTTC. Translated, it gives CAWSDGVSYEQYF.

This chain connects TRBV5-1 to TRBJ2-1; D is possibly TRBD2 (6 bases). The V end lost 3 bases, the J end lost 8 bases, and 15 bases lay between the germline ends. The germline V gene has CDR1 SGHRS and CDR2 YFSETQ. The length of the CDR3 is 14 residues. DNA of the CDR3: TGCGCCAGCAGCTCTCCGGGGCCGGGGGATGAGCAGTTCTTC. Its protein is CASSSPGPGDEQFF.

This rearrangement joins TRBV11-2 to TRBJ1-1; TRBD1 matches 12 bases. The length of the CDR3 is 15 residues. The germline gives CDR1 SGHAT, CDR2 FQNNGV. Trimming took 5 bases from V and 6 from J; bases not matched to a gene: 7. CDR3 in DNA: TGTGCCAGCAGCCCCGGGACAGGGGGCTTGGCTGAAGCTTTCTTT. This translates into CASSPGTGGLAEAFF. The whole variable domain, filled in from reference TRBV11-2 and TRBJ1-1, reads EAGVAQSPRYKIIEKRQSVAFWCNPISGHATLYWYQQILGQGPKLLIQFQNNGVVDDSQLPKDRFSAERLKGVDSTLKIQPAKLEDSAVYLCASSPGTGGLAEAFFGQGTRLTVV.

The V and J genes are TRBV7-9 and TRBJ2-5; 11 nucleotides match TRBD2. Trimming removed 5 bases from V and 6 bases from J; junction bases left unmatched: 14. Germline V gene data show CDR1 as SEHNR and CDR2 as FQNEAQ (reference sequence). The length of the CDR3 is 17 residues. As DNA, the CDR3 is TGTGCCAGCAGCCCCGTGTCCCTAGCGGGAGGTATAAAGACCCAGTACTTC. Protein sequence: CASSPVSLAGGIKTQYF.

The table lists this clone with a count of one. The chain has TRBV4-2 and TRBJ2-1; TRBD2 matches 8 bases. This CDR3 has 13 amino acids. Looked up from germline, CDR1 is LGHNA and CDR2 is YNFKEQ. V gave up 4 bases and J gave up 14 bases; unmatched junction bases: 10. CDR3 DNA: TGTGCCAGCAGCCCGGCCGGGACTAGGAATGAGTTCTTC. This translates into CASSPAGTRNEFF.

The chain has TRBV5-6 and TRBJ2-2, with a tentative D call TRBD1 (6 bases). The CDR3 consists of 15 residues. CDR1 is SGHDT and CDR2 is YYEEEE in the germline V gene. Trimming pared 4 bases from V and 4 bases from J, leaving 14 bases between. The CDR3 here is CASSRNRVSTGELFF. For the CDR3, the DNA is TGTGCCAGCAGCCGAAACAGGGTTAGCACCGGGGAGCTGTTTTTT.